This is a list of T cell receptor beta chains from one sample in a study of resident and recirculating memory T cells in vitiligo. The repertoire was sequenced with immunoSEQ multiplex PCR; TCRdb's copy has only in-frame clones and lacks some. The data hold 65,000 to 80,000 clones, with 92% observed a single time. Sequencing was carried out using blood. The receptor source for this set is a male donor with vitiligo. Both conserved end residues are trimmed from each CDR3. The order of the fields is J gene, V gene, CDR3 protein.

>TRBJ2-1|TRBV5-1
ASEAPGGGSWNEQF
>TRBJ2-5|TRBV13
ASSLIRSGSETQY
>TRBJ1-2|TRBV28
ASSLGGSFYGYT
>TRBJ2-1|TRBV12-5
ASGRVSGVISYNEQF
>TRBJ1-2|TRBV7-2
ASSLEGQGAFGYT
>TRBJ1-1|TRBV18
ASSPGTGAMNTEAF
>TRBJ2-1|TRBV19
ASSGSGRLADYNEQF
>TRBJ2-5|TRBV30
AWTAGGTGKETQY
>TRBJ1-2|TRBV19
ASSRTGIDGYT
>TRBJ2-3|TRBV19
ASSTGTGTSTDTQY
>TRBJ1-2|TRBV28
ASSSGQSNYGYT
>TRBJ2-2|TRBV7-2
ASSPEFGRDNTGELF
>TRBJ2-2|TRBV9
ASSRTGGGIGELF
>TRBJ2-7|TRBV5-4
ASSTGLAEYYEQY
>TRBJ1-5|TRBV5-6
ASSLQGKYQPQH
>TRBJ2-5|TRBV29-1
SIPGGGWGTQY
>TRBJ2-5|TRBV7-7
ASSSISGGQLQETQY
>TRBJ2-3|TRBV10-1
ASGHGGTDTQY
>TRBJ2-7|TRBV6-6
ASSRDSYSYEQY
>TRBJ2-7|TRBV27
ASSLRLAGVYEQY
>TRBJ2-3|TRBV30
AWSGGSVDTQY
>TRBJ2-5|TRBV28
ASSLDTMETQY
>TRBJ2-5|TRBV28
ASNPQGARETQY